Presented here are 8 T cell receptor beta chains from one specimen sequenced in a study of PD-1 blockade in classical Hodgkin lymphoma. Every patient had relapsed following autologous stem cell transplantation, and cohorts differed in brentuximab vedotin exposure. Produced via immunoSEQ multiplex PCR; TCRdb's table is partial and in-frame only. Of approximately 80,000 clones listed, 89% are singletons. The sequencing used peripheral blood mononuclear cells (PBMCs), collected at baseline. The receptor source for this set is a human donor with classical Hodgkin lymphoma.

For the CDR3, the DNA is TGTGCCAGCAGCCGGGGACGGATCCAAGAGACCCAGTACTTC. Its translation: CASSRGRIQETQYF. This chain connects TRBV5-6 to TRBJ2-5; D may correspond to TRBD1 or TRBD2 (5 bases each). The CDR3 has 14 residues. The V end was cut by 4 bases, the J end by 1 base, with 11 bases between. Germline CDR1 SGHDT, CDR2 YYEEEE. Full variable domain (missing parts from reference TRBV5-6 and TRBJ2-5): DAGVTQSPTHLIKTRGQQVTLRCSPKSGHDTVSWYQQALGQGPQFIFQYYEEEERQRGNFPDRFSGHQFPNYSSELNVNALLLGDSALYLCASSRGRIQETQYFGPGTRLLVL.

Here the CDR3 DNA reads TGTGCCAGCAGTTACATAAAGGGCAATGAGCAGTTCTTC. Its translation: CASSYIKGNEQFF. The chain is built from TRBV6-5 and TRBJ2-1; D is ambiguous. CDR3 length: 13 residues. The V end was cut by 2 bases, the J end by 6 bases, with 8 bases between. Germline V lookup: CDR1 MNHEY, CDR2 SVGAGI.

The J gene is TRBJ1-2, the V gene TRBV30, with D uncertain. CDR3 length: 13 amino acids. CDR1 is GTSNPN, CDR2 SVGIG, per germline (reference sequence). V was pared by 8 bases and J by 2 bases, with 15 bases between. The CDR3 here is CAGRGQRNYGYTF. The CDR3 DNA sequence: TGTGCCGGACGGGGTCAAAGGAACTATGGCTACACCTTC.

Only one count was recorded for this clone. The rearrangement links TRBV6-5 to TRBJ1-1, with D unclear. Per the germline V gene, CDR1 is MNHEY and CDR2 is SVGAGI. V lost 6 bases and J 1 base, leaving 6 bases between the germline ends. The CDR3 runs to 12 residues. DNA of the CDR3: TGTGCCAGCAGCGGGCGGAACACTGAAGCTTTCTTT. This translates into CASSGRNTEAFF.

The DNA of the CDR3 is TGTGCCAGCAGCCAGACGGAGGCTTATGGCTACACCTTC. As protein: CASSQTEAYGYTF. The chain is built from TRBV6-6 and TRBJ1-2; D is ambiguous. CDR3 length: 13 residues. Trimming cost V 6 bases and J 5 bases, with 13 bases left between them. Germline assignment: CDR1 MNHNY and CDR2 SVGAGI (reference sequence).

The J gene is TRBJ2-1, the V gene TRBV7-9, with TRBD2 matching 9 bases. There are 16 residues in the CDR3. With 5 bases clipped from V and 4 bases from J, the junction kept 9 bases outside the gene matches. Germline assignment: CDR1 SEHNR and CDR2 FQNEAQ (reference sequence). The CDR3 DNA sequence: TGTGCCAGCAGCCCCCGGGCTAGCGGGGATTACAATGAGCAGTTCTTC. Protein product: CASSPRASGDYNEQFF.

This chain joins TRBV14 and TRBJ2-5, with TRBD2 matching over 12 bases. This CDR3 contains 15 residues. After removal of 4 bases from V and 5 bases from J, the junction contained 5 bases not matched to a gene. CDR1 is SGHDN and CDR2 is FVKESK in the germline V gene. The CDR3 coding sequence is TGTGCCAGCAGCCTTGGACTAGCGGGAAAGGAGACCCAGTACTTC. Residues: CASSLGLAGKETQYF.

This CDR3 is CASSAGPVYEQYF. The CDR3 DNA sequence: TGCGCCAGCAGCGCGGGACCCGTCTACGAGCAGTACTTC. This chain uses TRBV5-1 with TRBJ2-7; tentative D call: TRBD2 (6 bases). This CDR3 spans 13 amino acids. Germline loops: CDR1 SGHRS, CDR2 YFSETQ. V was pared by 4 bases and J by 3 bases, with 11 bases between.